Listed below are T cell receptor beta chains from one sample, sequenced in a study of CD8+ T cells in alopecia areata. Method: immunoSEQ multiplex PCR; TCRdb's copy keeps in-frame clones and lacks some. The sample consists of 80,000 to 100,000 clones, approximately 42% of them appearing once. Sequenced: CD4+ T cells sorted from blood. The receptors here all came from a human donor with alopecia areata. Each CDR3 is given with its conserved first and last residue. D genes are given only for firm matches. Clone sizes are given selectively: once, few, many, or a class where the clone is expanded.

clone size: -; CDR3 length: 16; J gene: TRBJ2-7; V gene: TRBV5-1; D gene: -; CDR3 protein: CASSWQGHRDLYEQYF; CDR3 DNA: TGCGCCAGCAGCTGGCAGGGTCACAGGGATCTCTACGAGCAGTACTTC
clone size: -; CDR3 length: 13; J gene: TRBJ2-7; V gene: TRBV29-1; D gene: -; CDR3 protein: CSVQSQGGYEQYF; CDR3 DNA: TGCAGCGTCCAGAGTCAGGGGGGATACGAGCAGTACTTC
clone size: -; CDR3 length: 16; J gene: TRBJ2-3; V gene: TRBV4-2; D gene: TRBD2; CDR3 protein: CASSQEVAGVSDTQYF; CDR3 DNA: TGTGCCAGCAGCCAAGAAGTAGCGGGAGTGTCAGATACGCAGTATTTT
clone size: -; CDR3 length: 14; J gene: TRBJ2-1; V gene: TRBV7-9; D gene: -; CDR3 protein: CASSLSAGHGEQFF; CDR3 DNA: TGTGCCAGCAGCTTATCGGCAGGCCACGGTGAGCAGTTCTTC
clone size: few; CDR3 length: 14; J gene: TRBJ2-7; V gene: TRBV5-1; D gene: -; CDR3 protein: CASSLVPGSYEQYF; CDR3 DNA: TGCGCCAGCAGCTTGGTTCCGGGTTCCTACGAGCAGTACTTC
clone size: -; CDR3 length: 11; J gene: TRBJ2-7; V gene: TRBV4-3; D gene: -; CDR3 protein: CASSLGDEQYF; CDR3 DNA: TGCGCCAGCAGCCTAGGGGACGAGCAGTACTTC
clone size: few; CDR3 length: 14; J gene: TRBJ2-7; V gene: TRBV5-4; D gene: TRBD2; CDR3 protein: CASSLWASGYEQYF; CDR3 DNA: TGTGCCAGCAGCTTGTGGGCTAGCGGCTACGAGCAGTACTTC
clone size: few; CDR3 length: 14; J gene: TRBJ2-7; V gene: TRBV28; D gene: TRBD1; CDR3 protein: CASRPRDSSYEQYF; CDR3 DNA: TGTGCCAGCAGACCACGGGACAGCTCCTACGAGCAGTACTTC
clone size: -; CDR3 length: 15; J gene: TRBJ2-5; V gene: TRBV6-6; D gene: -; CDR3 protein: CASSYSANYQETQYF; CDR3 DNA: TGTGCCAGCAGTTACTCTGCGAATTACCAAGAGACCCAGTACTTC
clone size: -; CDR3 length: 16; J gene: TRBJ2-1; V gene: TRBV15; D gene: TRBD2; CDR3 protein: CATSKGRGRAYNEQFF; CDR3 DNA: TGTGCCACCAGCAAGGGGCGCGGGAGGGCCTACAATGAGCAGTTCTTC
clone size: medium-sized; CDR3 length: 11; J gene: TRBJ2-1; V gene: TRBV18; D gene: -; CDR3 protein: CASSRTYEQFF; CDR3 DNA: TGTGCCAGCTCACGCACCTATGAGCAGTTCTTC
clone size: few; CDR3 length: 13; J gene: TRBJ2-1; V gene: TRBV5-1; D gene: -; CDR3 protein: CASNYRGADEQFF; CDR3 DNA: TGCGCCAGCAACTATCGGGGGGCAGATGAGCAGTTCTTC
clone size: once; CDR3 length: 17; J gene: TRBJ2-4; V gene: TRBV2; D gene: -; CDR3 protein: CASSDSRAGTSKNIQYF; CDR3 DNA: TGTGCCAGCAGTGATAGCAGGGCAGGTACCTCCAAAAACATTCAGTACTTC
clone size: -; CDR3 length: 13; J gene: TRBJ1-1; V gene: TRBV30; D gene: -; CDR3 protein: CAWELNRDTEAFF; CDR3 DNA: TGTGCCTGGGAATTAAACAGGGACACTGAAGCTTTCTTT
clone size: few; CDR3 length: 15; J gene: TRBJ1-5; V gene: TRBV7-2; D gene: -; CDR3 protein: CASSPQGNSNQPQHF; CDR3 DNA: TGTGCCAGCAGTCCACAGGGTAATAGCAATCAGCCCCAGCATTTT
clone size: few; CDR3 length: 15; J gene: TRBJ1-5; V gene: TRBV2; D gene: -; CDR3 protein: CASSGDNLSNQPQHF; CDR3 DNA: TGTGCCAGCAGTGGGGACAATCTTAGCAATCAGCCCCAGCATTTT
clone size: few; CDR3 length: 15; J gene: TRBJ2-3; V gene: TRBV9; D gene: TRBD2; CDR3 protein: CASSVGSGRGDTQYF; CDR3 DNA: TGTGCCAGCAGCGTAGGCAGCGGGAGAGGGGATACGCAGTATTTT
clone size: -; CDR3 length: 11; J gene: TRBJ2-3; V gene: TRBV20-1; D gene: -; CDR3 protein: CSALSTDTQYF; CDR3 DNA: TGCAGTGCCTTGAGCACAGATACGCAGTATTTT
clone size: few; CDR3 length: 16; J gene: TRBJ1-1; V gene: TRBV5-1; D gene: -; CDR3 protein: CASSWGFGVGTPEAFF; CDR3 DNA: TGCGCCAGCAGCTGGGGGTTCGGGGTGGGAACCCCTGAAGCTTTCTTT
clone size: -; CDR3 length: 16; J gene: TRBJ2-1; V gene: TRBV7-3; D gene: TRBD2; CDR3 protein: CASSPSSGGYYNEQFF; CDR3 DNA: TGTGCCAGCAGCCCATCGAGCGGGGGGTACTACAATGAGCAGTTCTTC
clone size: -; CDR3 length: 13; J gene: TRBJ1-1; V gene: TRBV29-1; D gene: -; CDR3 protein: CSVQDSWNTEAFF; CDR3 DNA: TGCAGCGTTCAAGACTCTTGGAACACTGAAGCTTTCTTT
clone size: -; CDR3 length: 14; J gene: TRBJ2-2; V gene: TRBV29-1; D gene: -; CDR3 protein: CSVPGLTNTGELFF; CDR3 DNA: TGCAGCGTTCCCGGACTAACGAACACCGGGGAGCTGTTTTTT
clone size: -; CDR3 length: 14; J gene: TRBJ2-5; V gene: TRBV28; D gene: -; CDR3 protein: CASSLSGSEETQYF; CDR3 DNA: TGTGCCAGCAGTTTATCAGGTAGCGAAGAGACCCAGTACTTC
clone size: -; CDR3 length: 11; J gene: TRBJ2-7; V gene: TRBV25-1; D gene: -; CDR3 protein: CASSGAYEQYF; CDR3 DNA: TGTGCCTCCAGCGGAGCCTACGAGCAGTACTTC
clone size: -; CDR3 length: 15; J gene: TRBJ2-5; V gene: TRBV9; D gene: TRBD2; CDR3 protein: CASSVGLAGGETQYF; CDR3 DNA: TGTGCCAGCAGCGTAGGTCTAGCGGGCGGGGAGACCCAGTACTTC
clone size: few; CDR3 length: 12; J gene: TRBJ1-6; V gene: TRBV11-2; D gene: -; CDR3 protein: CASSLRGLPLHF; CDR3 DNA: TGTGCCAGCAGCTTAAGAGGTTTACCCCTCCACTTT
clone size: -; CDR3 length: 14; J gene: TRBJ2-3; V gene: TRBV28; D gene: -; CDR3 protein: CASSLDSSQDTQYF; CDR3 DNA: TGTGCCAGCAGTTTAGACTCATCCCAAGATACGCAGTATTTT
clone size: few; CDR3 length: 16; J gene: TRBJ2-5; V gene: TRBV4-3; D gene: TRBD1; CDR3 protein: CASSQVTGATRETQYF; CDR3 DNA: TGCGCCAGCAGCCAAGTTACAGGGGCGACGAGAGAGACCCAGTACTTC
clone size: few; CDR3 length: 16; J gene: TRBJ2-5; V gene: TRBV7-9; D gene: -; CDR3 protein: CASSLANLGIQETQYF; CDR3 DNA: TGTGCCAGCAGCTTAGCGAATCTGGGGATCCAAGAGACCCAGTACTTC
clone size: -; CDR3 length: 15; J gene: TRBJ2-2; V gene: TRBV7-2; D gene: TRBD2; CDR3 protein: CASSLAGVDTGELFF; CDR3 DNA: TGTGCCAGCAGCTTGGCGGGGGTGGACACCGGGGAGCTGTTTTTT
clone size: few; CDR3 length: 14; J gene: TRBJ2-7; V gene: TRBV7-5; D gene: -; CDR3 protein: CVRSLDGRFYEQYF; CDR3 DNA: TGTGTCAGAAGCTTAGATGGGCGATTCTACGAGCAGTACTTC
clone size: once; CDR3 length: 17; J gene: TRBJ2-1; V gene: TRBV28; D gene: -; CDR3 protein: CASLPSPGARVDNEQFF; CDR3 DNA: TGTGCCAGCCTACCGTCCCCGGGGGCCAGAGTGGACAATGAGCAGTTCTTC
clone size: -; CDR3 length: 15; J gene: TRBJ2-3; V gene: TRBV7-6; D gene: -; CDR3 protein: CASSLAALDTDTQYF; CDR3 DNA: TGTGCCAGCAGCTTAGCTGCACTAGACACAGATACGCAGTATTTT
clone size: -; CDR3 length: 15; J gene: TRBJ2-3; V gene: TRBV29-1; D gene: -; CDR3 protein: CSGSGTARGPDTQYF; CDR3 DNA: TGCAGCGGATCCGGGACAGCCCGGGGGCCAGATACGCAGTATTTT
clone size: few; CDR3 length: 14; J gene: TRBJ1-1; V gene: TRBV7-9; D gene: -; CDR3 protein: CASRGDGSNTEAFF; CDR3 DNA: TGTGCCAGCAGGGGGGATGGCTCGAACACTGAAGCTTTCTTT
clone size: -; CDR3 length: 15; J gene: TRBJ2-2; V gene: TRBV2; D gene: -; CDR3 protein: CASSEGQGGTGELFF; CDR3 DNA: TGTGCCAGCAGTGAAGGACAGGGAGGAACCGGGGAGCTGTTTTTT
clone size: -; CDR3 length: 16; J gene: TRBJ2-7; V gene: TRBV7-2; D gene: TRBD2; CDR3 protein: CASSSDQAGAPYEQYF; CDR3 DNA: TGTGCCAGCAGCTCAGACCAAGCGGGGGCCCCCTACGAGCAGTACTTC
clone size: -; CDR3 length: 12; J gene: TRBJ2-3; V gene: TRBV29-1; D gene: TRBD2; CDR3 protein: CSVAAGVATQYF; CDR3 DNA: TGCAGCGTTGCAGCGGGAGTTGCGACGCAGTATTTT
clone size: few; CDR3 length: 15; J gene: TRBJ2-5; V gene: TRBV29-1; D gene: TRBD2; CDR3 protein: CSVEDGTSGGETQYF; CDR3 DNA: TGCAGCGTTGAAGATGGGACTAGCGGGGGTGAGACCCAGTACTTC
clone size: -; CDR3 length: 13; J gene: TRBJ2-7; V gene: TRBV2; D gene: -; CDR3 protein: CASSVGRGYEQYF; CDR3 DNA: TGTGCCAGCAGTGTAGGACGTGGATACGAGCAGTACTTC
clone size: -; CDR3 length: 14; J gene: TRBJ2-3; V gene: TRBV6-6; D gene: -; CDR3 protein: CASNRISGPDTQYF; CDR3 DNA: TGTGCCAGCAATAGAATTAGTGGCCCAGATACGCAGTATTTT
clone size: few; CDR3 length: 14; J gene: TRBJ2-6; V gene: TRBV29-1; D gene: -; CDR3 protein: CSVDSGSGANVLTF; CDR3 DNA: TGCAGCGTTGATTCAGGATCTGGGGCCAACGTCCTGACTTTC
clone size: -; CDR3 length: 11; J gene: TRBJ2-5; V gene: TRBV6-6; D gene: -; CDR3 protein: CATLKGETQYF; CDR3 DNA: TGTGCCACCCTAAAGGGGGAGACCCAGTACTTC
clone size: few; CDR3 length: 16; J gene: TRBJ2-7; V gene: TRBV4-3; D gene: -; CDR3 protein: CASSQGVTPRSYEQYF; CDR3 DNA: TGCGCCAGCAGCCAAGGAGTCACCCCCCGGTCCTACGAGCAGTACTTC
clone size: -; CDR3 length: 14; J gene: TRBJ2-5; V gene: TRBV29-1; D gene: -; CDR3 protein: CSVDTDDSGQTQYF; CDR3 DNA: TGCAGCGTTGACACCGATGACAGTGGACAGACCCAGTACTTC
clone size: -; CDR3 length: 15; J gene: TRBJ2-3; V gene: TRBV28; D gene: -; CDR3 protein: CASSPRLGFTATQYF; CDR3 DNA: TGTGCCAGCAGTCCTCGGCTTGGGTTCACGGCTACGCAGTATTTT
clone size: -; CDR3 length: 13; J gene: TRBJ1-3; V gene: TRBV27; D gene: -; CDR3 protein: CASRESYGNTIYF; CDR3 DNA: TGTGCCAGCCGGGAGTCATACGGAAACACCATATATTTT
clone size: -; CDR3 length: 14; J gene: TRBJ2-5; V gene: TRBV30; D gene: -; CDR3 protein: CAWSVSGVQETQYF; CDR3 DNA: TGTGCCTGGAGTGTTTCGGGAGTACAAGAGACCCAGTACTTC
clone size: -; CDR3 length: 14; J gene: TRBJ2-3; V gene: TRBV7-3; D gene: -; CDR3 protein: CASSTLGGADTQYF; CDR3 DNA: TGTGCCAGCAGCACCCTGGGGGGCGCAGATACGCAGTATTTT
clone size: -; CDR3 length: 16; J gene: TRBJ2-3; V gene: TRBV11-2; D gene: -; CDR3 protein: CASSLVSQDPTDTQYF; CDR3 DNA: TGTGCCAGCAGCTTAGTCAGTCAGGACCCCACAGATACGCAGTATTTT
clone size: few; CDR3 length: 12; J gene: TRBJ1-2; V gene: TRBV28; D gene: TRBD1; CDR3 protein: CASRTGGGGYTF; CDR3 DNA: TGTGCCAGCAGAACAGGGGGTGGTGGCTACACCTTC
clone size: -; CDR3 length: 16; J gene: TRBJ2-7; V gene: TRBV4-1; D gene: TRBD2; CDR3 protein: CASSQEPAGGLYEQYF; CDR3 DNA: TGCGCCAGCAGCCAAGAACCGGCGGGAGGGCTCTACGAGCAGTACTTC
clone size: -; CDR3 length: 12; J gene: TRBJ2-7; V gene: TRBV9; D gene: -; CDR3 protein: CATRGLRHEQYF; CDR3 DNA: TGTGCCACCAGGGGCTTGAGACACGAGCAGTACTTC
clone size: -; CDR3 length: 15; J gene: TRBJ2-3; V gene: TRBV6-6; D gene: -; CDR3 protein: CASSTGTPGTDTQYF; CDR3 DNA: TGTGCCAGCAGTACCGGGACACCCGGCACAGATACGCAGTATTTT
clone size: -; CDR3 length: 13; J gene: TRBJ1-4; V gene: TRBV29-1; D gene: -; CDR3 protein: CSVAGGTNEKLFF; CDR3 DNA: TGCAGCGTAGCAGGCGGAACTAATGAAAAACTGTTTTTT